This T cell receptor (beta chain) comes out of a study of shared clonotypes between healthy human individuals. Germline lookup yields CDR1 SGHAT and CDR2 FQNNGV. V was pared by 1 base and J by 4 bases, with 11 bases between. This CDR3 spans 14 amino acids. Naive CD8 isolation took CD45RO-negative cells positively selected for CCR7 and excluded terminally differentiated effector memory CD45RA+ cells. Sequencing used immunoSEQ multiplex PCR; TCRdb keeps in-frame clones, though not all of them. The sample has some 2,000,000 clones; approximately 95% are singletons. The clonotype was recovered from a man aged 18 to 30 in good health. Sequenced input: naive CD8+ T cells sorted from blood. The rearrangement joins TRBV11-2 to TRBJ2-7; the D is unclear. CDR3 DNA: TGTGCCAGCAGCTTAGGGGCAGACCAATACGAGCAGTACTTC. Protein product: CASSLGADQYEQYF.